This T cell receptor beta chain was captured by sequencing in a study of blood T cell repertoires in COVID-19. Germline CDR1 is SGHVS and CDR2 is FQNEAQ. CDR3 length equals 17 residues. V lost 2 bases to trimming and J lost 0 bases; unmatched junction nucleotides: 7. In its sample, this clone was seen a few times. TCRdb keeps only in-frame clones here, not all; method: immunoSEQ multiplex PCR. The repertoire holds roughly 230,000 clones, about 80% seen once, with approximately 4.7% in the top ten. Sample: peripheral blood. The origin of this receptor is a man aged 45-65 years with active or convalescent COVID-19. J is TRBJ2-3 and V is TRBV7-8; 8 bases agree with TRBD1. CDR3 bases: TGTGCCAGCAGCTTACGGGGACAGGCAGTAAGCACAGATACGCAGTATTTT. Translating it yields CASSLRGQAVSTDTQYF.